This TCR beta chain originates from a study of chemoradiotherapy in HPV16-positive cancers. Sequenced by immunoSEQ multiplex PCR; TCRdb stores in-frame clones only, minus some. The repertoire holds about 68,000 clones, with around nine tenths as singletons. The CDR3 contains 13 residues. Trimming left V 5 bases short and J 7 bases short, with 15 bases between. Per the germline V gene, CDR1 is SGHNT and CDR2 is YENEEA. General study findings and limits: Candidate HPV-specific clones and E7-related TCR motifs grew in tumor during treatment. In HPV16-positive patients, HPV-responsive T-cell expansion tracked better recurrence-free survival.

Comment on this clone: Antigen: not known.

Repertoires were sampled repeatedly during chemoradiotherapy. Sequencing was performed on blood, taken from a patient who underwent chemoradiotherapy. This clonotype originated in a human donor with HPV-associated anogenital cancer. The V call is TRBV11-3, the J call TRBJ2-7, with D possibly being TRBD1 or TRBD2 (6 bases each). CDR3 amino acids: CASSLGGLQEQYF. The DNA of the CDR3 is TGTGCCAGCAGCCTGGGGGGCCTCCAAGAGCAGTACTTC.